The subject of this entry is one T cell receptor beta chain. Its antigen is currently unknown. The entry originates in a study of T cell responses to AZD1222 COVID-19 vaccine. Sequencing was performed with immunoSEQ multiplex PCR; in TCRdb, only in-frame clones are kept and a portion is missing. The sample lists approximately 270,000 clones, 90% to 95% occurring once. This CDR3 comprises 15 residues. Germline V gene lookup returns CDR1 SNHLY and CDR2 FYNNEI. The J segment lost 1 base and the V segment lost 4 bases, leaving 2 bases of the junction unmatched. General study results and limits: Spike-specific TCR breadth and depth both grew after two AZD1222 doses. The donor cohort was predominantly white British with a female majority, and clonal diversity may have been underestimated.

Investigators merged groups given second doses at roughly 4 or roughly 12 weeks. The V gene is TRBV2, the J gene TRBJ1-5, with 9 bases aligning to TRBD1. The source was peripheral blood, collected 28 days after the second AZD1222 dose. The sequence was collected from an adult who received the AZD1222 COVID-19 vaccine. CDR3 coding DNA: TGTGCCAGCAGTGGCGACAGGGGGAGCAATCAGCCCCAGCATTTT. As protein: CASSGDRGSNQPQHF.